This passage covers 4 T cell receptor beta chains from one sample sequenced in a study of blood T cell repertoires in COVID-19. The method was immunoSEQ multiplex PCR; TCRdb's version includes in-frame clones alone and lacks a portion of them. The sample yields around 380,000 clones, 81% seen once. The sequencing input was peripheral blood. The origin of the receptors is a human donor with acute or convalescent COVID-19. The donor label of this sample is uncertain.

The CDR3 DNA is TGTGCCAGCCGGACCCGAATAGGAGGGACTGAAGCTTTCTTT. Its translation is CASRTRIGGTEAFF. The chain joins TRBV2 to TRBJ1-1; D is unclear. CDR1 and CDR2 from the germline V gene are SNHLY and FYNNEI. The CDR3 has 14 amino acids. Trimming removed 8 bases from V and 5 bases from J, with 18 bases in between.

DNA of the CDR3: TGTGCCAGCAGCTTAGGAGTTTGGAGAAGTGGAGCCAATTCACCCCTCCACTTT. As protein: CASSLGVWRSGANSPLHF. The chain has TRBV7-2 and TRBJ1-6, with D uncertain. Trimming pared 1 base from V and 7 bases from J, leaving 20 bases between. CDR1 and CDR2 from the germline V gene are SGHTA and FQGNSA. This CDR3 spans 18 amino acids.

J is TRBJ1-2 and V is TRBV28, with TRBD1 matching over 7 bases. The CDR3 has 14 amino acids. Germline V gives CDR1 MDHEN, CDR2 SYDVKM. V dropped 5 bases and J dropped 8; count of bases not matched to a gene: 11. CDR3 in amino acids: CASSPTGDLDGYTF. CDR3 DNA sequence: TGTGCCAGCAGTCCTACAGGGGATTTAGACGGCTACACCTTC.

The J gene is TRBJ1-5, the V gene TRBV19; weak D call: TRBD1 (6 bases). V dropped 6 bases and J dropped 7 bases, with 19 bases sitting between them. Looked up from germline, CDR1 is LNHDA and CDR2 is SQIVND (reference sequence). The CDR3 runs to 15 residues. The CDR3 nucleotides are TGTGCCAGTAGGTCTACAGGGATGCTTAGGCAGCCCCAGCATTTT. Its protein product is CASRSTGMLRQPQHF.